This T cell receptor (beta chain) was observed in a study of shared clonotypes between healthy human individuals. From germline, CDR1 is SGHAT and CDR2 FQDESV (reference sequence). This CDR3 is 17 amino acids long. The V end was cut by 6 bases, the J end by 4 bases, with 22 bases between. At a deep level, the assay was run. Sequencing used immunoSEQ multiplex PCR; TCRdb keeps in-frame clones, though not all of them. The top ten hold approximately 0.39% of the sample, which has 2 million to 2.5 million clones, about nine tenths seen once. The sequence derives from a man between 18 and 29 years old in good health. Some clones in this sample may be carry-over from other donors' samples. Specimen: naive CD4+ T cells from PBMCs. Subset specified: CD45RA+ positively selected. This chain connects TRBV11-1 to TRBJ2-1; D is perhaps TRBD1 (6 bases). Written as DNA, the CDR3 is TGTGCCAGCAGGTTCCCCCGGCTGGGGGACACATACAATGAGCAGTTCTTC. It specifies CASRFPRLGDTYNEQFF.